These 3 T cell receptor beta chains were sequenced from one sample in a study of cytomegalovirus exposure and HLA in healthy donors. Some clones are missing from TCRdb's copy, which holds only in-frame ones; the method was immunoSEQ multiplex PCR. The sample records roughly 200,000 clones, 80% to 85% being singletons. Source material: PBMCs. The receptors come from a woman aged 18-29 years in good health and CMV-seropositive.

A note on this clone: A much larger clone sits a single nucleotide away, making a read error possible. The chain links TRBV2 to TRBJ2-2; 8 bases match TRBD1. Germline trimming cut 6 bases from V and 1 base from J; bases unmatched to any gene: 1. Germline CDR1 SNHLY, CDR2 FYNNEI. The CDR3 loop spans 14 amino acids. The CDR3 DNA reads as TGTGCCAGCAGGGGGACAGGGAACACCGGGGAGCTGTTTTTT. As protein: CASRGTGNTGELFF.

The gene calls are TRBV19 and TRBJ2-7; 12 positions agree with TRBD1. Per the germline V gene, CDR1 is LNHDA and CDR2 is SQIVND (reference sequence). The CDR3 totals 14 residues. The ends lost 3 bases at V and 7 bases at J; junction bases unmatched: 4. CDR3 sequence reads: CASSIRDRGPEQYF. In DNA form, the CDR3 reads TGTGCCAGTAGTATTCGGGACAGGGGGCCAGAGCAGTACTTC.

The rearrangement joins TRBV5-6 to TRBJ1-1; 7 nucleotides line up with TRBD1. This CDR3 is built from 12 residues. Unmatched junction bases numbered 4, after V lost 6 bases and J lost 5 bases. Looked up from germline, CDR1 is SGHDT and CDR2 is YYEEEE. The CDR3 coding sequence is TGTGCCAGCAACAGACAGGGAACTGAAGCTTTCTTT. Residues: CASNRQGTEAFF.